These T cell receptor beta chains were read from a single sample in a study of identical twins. TCRdb recomputed calls from the 5' RACE reads with MiXCR, one row per CDR3 protein. Of hundreds of thousands of distinct CDR3 sequences listed, 7.5% are singletons. This same sample was also taken into another study, of yellow fever vaccine responses in identical twins.

Sequenced input: memory (CD45RO+) T cells sorted from blood. The receptors come from a woman between 18 and 29 years old in good health. Both conserved end residues are part of each CDR3. Where a row states a size, it is once, few, many or the class of an expanded clone; other rows omit it.

V	size	CDR3
TRBV20-1	few	CSARGQRGDHTQYF
TRBV5-8	-	CASSLGGSGNQPQHF
TRBV6-5	-	CASSYWSSSIDTQYF
TRBV5-1	-	CASSSLGREDYEQYF
TRBV12-3/TRBV12-4	few	CASSSQSVLAGGYEQYF
TRBV12-3/TRBV12-4	few	CASSSLYPYDNNEQFF
TRBV29-1	few	CSVEVGSYEQYF
TRBV30	-	CAWKRGPKETQYF
TRBV3-1	-	CAISPQGGGFPRGTEAFF
TRBV12-3/TRBV12-4	many	CASRLAGVQETQYF